This T cell receptor beta chain is from a study of patients and donors after allogeneic stem cell transplantation. TCRdb recomputed calls from the RT-PCR reads with MiXCR, one row per CDR3 protein. The table has nearly 2,000 distinct CDR3 sequences, about 1.5% seen once. This CDR3 is 14 amino acids long. Germline V gene data show CDR1 as ENHRY and CDR2 as SYGVKD. The V and J ends lost 1 base and 6 bases, in that order; junction bases with no gene match: 4. This clonotype is classed as medium-sized. The V and J genes are TRBV10-3 and TRBJ1-2; TRBD1 agrees at 8 bases. The source material was blood, either unsorted or a sorted T cell fraction (not recorded which). The sequence derives from a human donor who was either an allogeneic HSCT recipient or a stem cell or donor lymphocyte infusion donor (not recorded which). It is not recorded whose cells these are; they may come from a transplant donor. The CDR3 loop reads CAISEYRTGNGYTF. DNA for the CDR3: TGTGCCATCAGTGAGTACCGGACAGGGAATGGCTACACCTTC.